This T cell receptor (beta chain) was captured by sequencing in a study of cytomegalovirus exposure and HLA in healthy donors. Overall study findings and caveats: In a later analysis, TCR beta V- and J-gene trimming showed a link to a missense DCLRE1C variant. TCR beta chains numbering approximately 150 were designated cytomegalovirus-associated. In an earlier analysis, most TCR beta V segments were productive about 90% or about 30% of the time.

Per the germline V gene, CDR1 is MNHNS and CDR2 is SASEGT. The CDR3 is 15 residues long. Note on this clone: Its antigen remains unknown. Mismatch with germline at one junction end may stem from a read error.

The PCR employed 60 Vbeta primers together with 13 Jbeta primers. The table came from immunoSEQ multiplex PCR; TCRdb's copy has only in-frame clones and leaves some out. Of around 160,000 clones listed, over 80% were seen once; the top ten hold over 1.5%. This TCR derives from a woman aged 18-29 years in good health and CMV-seronegative. Source material: PBMCs. The chain recombines TRBV6-1 with TRBJ2-6, with D perhaps matching TRBD1 (5 bases). In nucleotides, the CDR3 is TGTGCCAGCAGGCCTGGCGCCTCTGGGGCCAACGGCCTGACTTTC. It is translated as CASRPGASGANGLTF.